This TCR beta chain was retrieved from a study of CD8 T cells in Susac syndrome. Random hexamers were used to reverse transcribe an amount of about 0.5 to 1 ug RNA. Coverage of TCR beta CDR3 amplification by immunoSEQ multiplex PCR extended to 54 Vbeta and 13 Jbeta. TCRdb ran MiXCR on the immunoSEQ multiplex PCR reads and lists one entry per CDR3 protein. Counted here are 250,000 to 350,000 distinct CDR3 sequences, around 83% occurring once; the ten biggest clones make up 0.11%. Of note for this clonotype: Its target is not known.

The multiple sclerosis controls were treatment-naive patients with relapsing-remitting disease that was stable or active. Purification of the CD8+ and CD4+ T cells relied on negative isolation, and TEMRA cells underwent FACS enrichment. V was pared by 6 bases and J by 0 bases, with 15 bases between. The length of the CDR3 is 16 residues. The germline gives CDR1 MNHEY, CDR2 SMNVEV (reference sequence). Study results and limitations: Only a relatively small number of individuals were included in the TCR sequencing and HLA analysis.

The sequencing sample was made of CD8+ T cells from PBMCs. The receptor was derived from a human donor with multiple sclerosis. This rearrangement joins TRBV27 to TRBJ2-1, with D possibly matching TRBD2 (7 bases). The CDR3 nucleotides are TGTGCCAGCAGCCTAGGGGGGGCCATCTCCTACAATGAGCAGTTCTTC. As protein: CASSLGGAISYNEQFF.